This is a list of T cell receptor beta chains from one sample in a study of cytomegalovirus exposure and HLA in healthy donors. Generated by immunoSEQ multiplex PCR, the TCRdb table keeps only in-frame clones and is missing some. The sample contains under 200,000 clones, 79% of which appear only once. Source material: PBMCs. These TCRs come from a man aged 40-49 years in good health and CMV-seronegative. CDR3s include the opening cysteine and the closing phenylalanine or tryptophan. Each record gives: D gene, V gene, J gene, clone size, CDR3 DNA, CDR3 protein. A D gene is named only where the DNA matches it firmly. The size entry is marked missing in some rows and otherwise reads once, few, many or a size class.

d_gene: TRBD2; v_gene: TRBV10-2; j_gene: TRBJ2-7; abundance: .; CDR3nt: TGCGCCAGCAGTGTGAAACCCGGGACTAGGATATTCGAGCAGTACTTC; CDR3aa: CASSVKPGTRIFEQYF
d_gene: .; v_gene: TRBV7-8; j_gene: TRBJ1-4; abundance: .; CDR3nt: TGTGCCAGCAGCTTAAGGGCAGGGTCAAATGAAAAACTGTTTTTT; CDR3aa: CASSLRAGSNEKLFF
d_gene: TRBD2; v_gene: TRBV13; j_gene: TRBJ2-1; abundance: .; CDR3nt: TGTGCCAGCAGCGGGGGGGATGGGGGGAGATTCTTGAATGAGCAGTTCTTC; CDR3aa: CASSGGDGGRFLNEQFF
d_gene: .; v_gene: TRBV7-2; j_gene: TRBJ2-2; abundance: .; CDR3nt: TGTGCCAGCAGCTTTTTCCGGGTTGCTACTTTCACCGGGGAGCTGTTTTTT; CDR3aa: CASSFFRVATFTGELFF
d_gene: TRBD1; v_gene: TRBV27; j_gene: TRBJ2-7; abundance: .; CDR3nt: TGTGCCAGCAGTTTCCGGTCGGGACAGGCCTACGAGCAGTACTTC; CDR3aa: CASSFRSGQAYEQYF
d_gene: TRBD1; v_gene: TRBV28; j_gene: TRBJ1-4; abundance: .; CDR3nt: TGTGCCAGCAGTTTAGCGGGACAGGGGGGTGAAAAACTGTTTTTT; CDR3aa: CASSLAGQGGEKLFF
d_gene: .; v_gene: TRBV10-3; j_gene: TRBJ2-7; abundance: .; CDR3nt: TGTGCCATCAGTGAGTCTGCGGCCCTCTACGAGCAGTACTTC; CDR3aa: CAISESAALYEQYF
d_gene: .; v_gene: TRBV7-9; j_gene: TRBJ2-7; abundance: .; CDR3nt: TGTGCCAGCAGCTTAGGAGGACTGATCAACGAGCAGTACTTC; CDR3aa: CASSLGGLINEQYF
d_gene: TRBD1; v_gene: TRBV7-6; j_gene: TRBJ2-5; abundance: .; CDR3nt: TGTGCCAGCAGCTTATGGACAGGGAATGGGGAGACCCAGTACTTC; CDR3aa: CASSLWTGNGETQYF
d_gene: .; v_gene: TRBV11-1; j_gene: TRBJ2-2; abundance: .; CDR3nt: TGTGCCAGCAGCGACACAGTTCAGGGGGGGGAGCTGTTTTTT; CDR3aa: CASSDTVQGGELFF
d_gene: .; v_gene: TRBV5-6; j_gene: TRBJ1-2; abundance: few; CDR3nt: TGTGCCAGCAGCTTGGACGGGTCTCACTATGGCTACACCTTC; CDR3aa: CASSLDGSHYGYTF
d_gene: .; v_gene: TRBV2; j_gene: TRBJ2-2; abundance: .; CDR3nt: TGTGCCAGCAGGACAACAGCAACCGGGGAGCTGTTTTTT; CDR3aa: CASRTTATGELFF
d_gene: .; v_gene: TRBV30; j_gene: TRBJ2-7; abundance: .; CDR3nt: TGTGCCTGGACTGTACGAACAGGCTTAAGGGGGCAGTACTTC; CDR3aa: CAWTVRTGLRGQYF
d_gene: .; v_gene: TRBV28; j_gene: TRBJ2-6; abundance: few; CDR3nt: TGTGCCAGCAGTTTAACGGGCCTCTCTGGGGCCAACGGCCTGACTTTC; CDR3aa: CASSLTGLSGANGLTF
d_gene: TRBD2; v_gene: TRBV5-5; j_gene: TRBJ2-1; abundance: .; CDR3nt: TGTGCCAGCAGGCTAGCGGGGGCCACGTCTCGGGGTGAGCAGTTCTTC; CDR3aa: CASRLAGATSRGEQFF
d_gene: .; v_gene: TRBV5-5; j_gene: TRBJ2-7; abundance: .; CDR3nt: TGTGCCAGCAGCCCACAGGCAGGGTTTATCTCCTACGAGCAGTACTTC; CDR3aa: CASSPQAGFISYEQYF
d_gene: TRBD1; v_gene: TRBV4-3; j_gene: TRBJ2-5; abundance: .; CDR3nt: TGCGCCAGCAGCCAAACGACAGGGGAGTGGGAGACCCAGTACTTC; CDR3aa: CASSQTTGEWETQYF
d_gene: .; v_gene: TRBV5-1; j_gene: TRBJ2-7; abundance: .; CDR3nt: TGCGCCAGCAGCTTACAGACAGCAAACTACGAGCAGTACTTC; CDR3aa: CASSLQTANYEQYF
d_gene: TRBD1; v_gene: TRBV5-1; j_gene: TRBJ2-7; abundance: .; CDR3nt: TGCGCCAGCAGTCGGGACAGACCTTACGAGCAGTACTTC; CDR3aa: CASSRDRPYEQYF
d_gene: .; v_gene: TRBV6-5; j_gene: TRBJ2-6; abundance: .; CDR3nt: TGTGCCAGCAGTTACGGGATCTCTGGGGCCAACGGCCTGACTTTC; CDR3aa: CASSYGISGANGLTF
d_gene: TRBD2; v_gene: TRBV5-1; j_gene: TRBJ2-3; abundance: once; CDR3nt: TGCGCCAGCAGCCAATCCTTACTAGCGGGCACAGATACGCAGTATTTT; CDR3aa: CASSQSLLAGTDTQYF
d_gene: TRBD2; v_gene: TRBV6-1; j_gene: TRBJ2-7; abundance: .; CDR3nt: TGTGCCAGCAGTGAAGAGGTTAGCGGGAGGTCCCACGAGCAGTACTTC; CDR3aa: CASSEEVSGRSHEQYF
d_gene: TRBD1; v_gene: TRBV5-1; j_gene: TRBJ2-5; abundance: .; CDR3nt: TGCGCCAGCAGCGCGGGACAGGGGAGAGAGACCCAGTACTTC; CDR3aa: CASSAGQGRETQYF
d_gene: .; v_gene: TRBV7-9; j_gene: TRBJ2-1; abundance: few; CDR3nt: TGTGCCAGCAGCTTAGCCGGGGGGCAAGAGCAGTTCTTC; CDR3aa: CASSLAGGQEQFF
d_gene: .; v_gene: TRBV4-1; j_gene: TRBJ1-2; abundance: .; CDR3nt: TGCGCCAGCAGCCAAGACCCAGTCACGGGTTATGGCTACACCTTC; CDR3aa: CASSQDPVTGYGYTF
d_gene: .; v_gene: TRBV6-5; j_gene: TRBJ2-1; abundance: few; CDR3nt: TGTGCCAGCAGTTATACCCCGGGAGACAATGAGCAGTTCTTC; CDR3aa: CASSYTPGDNEQFF
d_gene: .; v_gene: TRBV2; j_gene: TRBJ2-6; abundance: few; CDR3nt: TGTGCCAGCAGTGGCTTAATCCAGGGCGCTGGGGCCAACGTCCTGACTTTC; CDR3aa: CASSGLIQGAGANVLTF
d_gene: .; v_gene: TRBV20-1; j_gene: TRBJ2-1; abundance: .; CDR3nt: TGCAGTGCTAGCTGGGGGGATGAGCAGTTCTTC; CDR3aa: CSASWGDEQFF
d_gene: TRBD2; v_gene: TRBV11-2; j_gene: TRBJ2-7; abundance: .; CDR3nt: TGTACCAGCAGCGCAACGCGCCTAGTACTAGCGGGAAATAACGAGCAGTACTTC; CDR3aa: CTSSATRLVLAGNNEQYF
d_gene: TRBD1; v_gene: TRBV13; j_gene: TRBJ2-7; abundance: .; CDR3nt: TGTGCCAGCAGCTCTCAGGGGACAGGGGGCGCGAAGCAGTACTTC; CDR3aa: CASSSQGTGGAKQYF
d_gene: TRBD2; v_gene: TRBV19; j_gene: TRBJ2-7; abundance: .; CDR3nt: TGTGCCAGTAGTATGGGACTAGCGGTGTACGAGCAGTACTTC; CDR3aa: CASSMGLAVYEQYF
d_gene: .; v_gene: TRBV7-2; j_gene: TRBJ1-2; abundance: .; CDR3nt: TGTGCCAGCAGCCCCCATGGGGCCCCGGACTATGGCTACACCTTC; CDR3aa: CASSPHGAPDYGYTF
d_gene: TRBD1; v_gene: TRBV28; j_gene: TRBJ2-4; abundance: few; CDR3nt: TGTGCCAGCACCACCAACACAGGTGGGGACAGTCAGTACTTC; CDR3aa: CASTTNTGGDSQYF
d_gene: .; v_gene: TRBV18; j_gene: TRBJ1-2; abundance: .; CDR3nt: TGTGCCAGCTCACCACCGGGGCAGCCTTTTAACTATGGCTACACCTTC; CDR3aa: CASSPPGQPFNYGYTF
d_gene: .; v_gene: TRBV5-1; j_gene: TRBJ2-5; abundance: .; CDR3nt: TGCGCCAGCAGCCCAGGGACAACGATGAAAGAGACCCAGTACTTC; CDR3aa: CASSPGTTMKETQYF
d_gene: .; v_gene: TRBV6-5; j_gene: TRBJ2-7; abundance: .; CDR3nt: TGTGCCAGCAGTTCGGGGTCCTACGAGCAGTACTTC; CDR3aa: CASSSGSYEQYF
d_gene: .; v_gene: TRBV7-8; j_gene: TRBJ1-4; abundance: .; CDR3nt: TGTGCCAGCAGCCTATCAGGGATAAGTAATGAAAAACTGTTTTTT; CDR3aa: CASSLSGISNEKLFF
d_gene: TRBD1; v_gene: TRBV5-4; j_gene: TRBJ2-7; abundance: .; CDR3nt: TGTGCCAGCAGCCCGGGACAGGTTGGGGAGCAGTACTTC; CDR3aa: CASSPGQVGEQYF
d_gene: TRBD1; v_gene: TRBV28; j_gene: TRBJ1-1; abundance: few; CDR3nt: TGTGCCAGCAGCCCTGGGACAGGGGGAACTGAAGCTTTCTTT; CDR3aa: CASSPGTGGTEAFF
d_gene: TRBD2; v_gene: TRBV19; j_gene: TRBJ2-7; abundance: few; CDR3nt: TGTGCCAGTACCATTAGCGGGAGTTTGTCCGAGCAGTACTTC; CDR3aa: CASTISGSLSEQYF
d_gene: .; v_gene: TRBV14; j_gene: TRBJ2-1; abundance: .; CDR3nt: TGTGCCAGCAGCCACAAAGGGGCCCTATTCAATGAGCAGTTCTTC; CDR3aa: CASSHKGALFNEQFF
d_gene: TRBD2; v_gene: TRBV7-2; j_gene: TRBJ2-7; abundance: .; CDR3nt: TGTGCCAGCAGCTCACCAGCGGGAGTCTACGAGCAGTACTTC; CDR3aa: CASSSPAGVYEQYF